This TCR beta chain was documented in a study of cytomegalovirus exposure and HLA in healthy donors. The PCR made use of 60 Vbeta and 13 Jbeta primers. Assay: immunoSEQ multiplex PCR; the TCRdb copy retains only in-frame clones and omits some. The profile shows roughly 180,000 clones, about four fifths of them singletons. Study-wide findings and caveats: In a later analysis, most CMV-associated TCR beta chains appeared HLA-restricted.

The CDR3 sequence is 15 residues long. The germline V gene encodes CDR1 MNHNY and CDR2 SVGAGI (reference sequence). A word on this clone: Antigen: not known.

Specimen: PBMCs. The rearrangement joins TRBV6-6 to TRBJ2-5; the match to TRBD1 covers 11 bases. The last part of the DNA fits TRBJ2-7 better; the J call may be wrong. This sequence was found in a female donor in good health and CMV-seronegative. Here the CDR3 DNA reads TGTGCCAGCAGTTACTTGGGGACAGGGGGCTACGAGCAGTACTTC. Its translation is CASSYLGTGGYEQYF.